The 26 T cell receptor beta chains below all came from one sample that was sequenced in a study of beta chain features in type 1 diabetes (dated by TCRdb to 2017 to 2018). The library was made by the immunoSEQ multiplex PCR assay. All of the isolated RNA was reverse transcribed with the High Capacity cDNA Reverse Transcription Kit, so expressed TCRB transcripts were sequenced. The table was pulled from immuneACCESS by TCRdb, which kept in-frame rearrangements only. Such tables lose some clones; where checked, under half of the loss comes from unresolved V genes, and the rest has no known cause. Across this sample there are 900,000 or so clones, with 17% seen only once. Of the sample, roughly 0.025% is held by the ten largest clones. Sequencing used naive CD4+ T cells from blood. Interpreted using the paper, the cell subset or site label stands for: true naive CD4+ T cells. These receptors all stem from a woman aged 18-35 years in good health.

With regard to this clone: Other DNA sequences in the sample encode the same CDR3. The chain is built from TRBV27 and TRBJ2-1; TRBD2 agrees at 12 bases. The CDR3 length is 15 residues. Per germline, CDR1 MNHEY and CDR2 SMNVEV (reference sequence). The V segment lost 4 bases and the J segment 4 bases; nucleotides outside the gene matches: 2. The CDR3 here is CASSSGLAGYNEQFF. Written as DNA, the CDR3 is TGTGCCAGCAGTTCGGGACTAGCGGGTTACAATGAGCAGTTCTTC.

This clone turned up a few times. V and J are TRBV29-1 and TRBJ2-4; D is perhaps TRBD1 (5 bases). The CDR3 is 14 residues long. The germline V gene encodes CDR1 SQVTM and CDR2 ANQGSEA. V shed 0 bases and J shed 9 bases, with 15 bases lying between them. The CDR3 DNA sequence: TGCAGCGTTGAAGAATCGATAGGGGTGGGCATTCAGTACTTC. Protein: CSVEESIGVGIQYF.

The chain carries TRBV19 and TRBJ2-1; 7 bases agree with TRBD1. The CDR3 spans 15 residues. CDR1 is LNHDA and CDR2 is SQIVND in the germline V gene (reference sequence). The V segment lost 1 base and the J segment 6 bases; nucleotides outside the gene matches: 6. The DNA for the CDR3 is TGTGCCAGTAGTATAGTAGGGGGACAGTCCAATGAGCAGTTCTTC. Translating gives CASSIVGGQSNEQFF. The whole variable domain, filled in from reference TRBV19 and TRBJ2-1, reads DGGITQSPKYLFRKEGQNVTLSCEQNLNHDAMYWYRQDPGQGLRLIYYSQIVNDFQKGDIAEGYSVSREKKESFPLTVTSAQKNPTAFYLCASSIVGGQSNEQFFGPGTRLTVL.

This clone appeared a few times. This CDR3 is CASSPSGRLSYEQYF. The CDR3, as DNA: TGTGCCAGCAGCCCAAGCGGGAGGTTGTCCTACGAGCAGTACTTC. V usage is TRBV7-2 and J usage is TRBJ2-7; 9 nucleotides agree with TRBD2. CDR1 and CDR2 (germline): SGHTA, FQGNSA. J gave up 1 base and V 5 bases, and 6 bases lay outside the gene matches. This CDR3 is 15 amino acids long.

V and J are TRBV15 and TRBJ2-1; TRBD2 matches 8 bases. Trimming cost V 3 bases and J 7 bases; bases outside gene matches: 17. This CDR3 spans 18 amino acids. Germline V gene sequence: CDR1 LNHNV, CDR2 YYDKDF (reference sequence). The CDR3 loop reads CATSSSPLPGGGRNEQFF. As DNA, the CDR3 is TGTGCCACCAGCAGTTCTCCCCTTCCGGGAGGGGGGCGGAATGAGCAGTTCTTC.

CDR3 residues: CASRGEETQYF. DNA for the CDR3: TGCGCCAGCAGGGGGGAAGAGACCCAGTACTTC. This chain joins TRBV5-1 and TRBJ2-5; D is tentatively TRBD1 or TRBD2 (5 bases each). The CDR3 covers 11 residues. CDR1 is SGHRS and CDR2 is YFSETQ in the germline V gene. V was clipped by 5 bases and J by 3 bases, with 5 bases between them.

The chain joins TRBV18 to TRBJ2-2; D perhaps matches TRBD1 (5 bases). The CDR3 length is 17 residues. V was cut by 1 base and J by 5 bases, with 17 bases left in between. Germline-derived CDR1 and CDR2 are KGHSH and LQKENI. CDR3 DNA sequence: TGTGCCAGCTCACCACAGGGGCCAGACATCGAGACCGGGGAGCTGTTTTTT. Residues: CASSPQGPDIETGELFF.

This clone was counted many times. The chain joins TRBV10-3 to TRBJ1-1; D perhaps matches TRBD1 (6 bases). There are 12 residues in the CDR3. Germline V gives CDR1 ENHRY, CDR2 SYGVKD. The germline V and J ends were trimmed by 11 bases and 4 bases, with 14 bases remaining between them. The chain's CDR3 is CAVGGVSTEAFF. CDR3 sequence (DNA): TGTGCCGTCGGGGGCGTGAGCACTGAAGCTTTCTTT.

The sample holds a few counts of this clone. The genes are TRBV29-1 and TRBJ2-5, with a tentative D call TRBD2 (5 bases). Germline CDR1 and CDR2: SQVTM and ANQGSEA. Trimming pared 7 bases from V and 7 bases from J, leaving 19 bases between. The CDR3 length is 13 residues. This chain's CDR3 is CSGRLAASGTQYF. CDR3 in DNA: TGCAGCGGTCGGCTCGCCGCAAGCGGGACCCAGTACTTC.

This clone turned up a few times. This CDR3 is also generated by other DNA sequences in the sample. V usage is TRBV29-1 and J usage is TRBJ2-3; tentatively, D is TRBD1 or TRBD2 (6 bases each). Germline assignment: CDR1 SQVTM and CDR2 ANQGSEA. CDR3 size: 11 residues. V gave up 6 bases and J gave up 4 bases, with 8 bases separating them. This CDR3 reads CSVEGADTQYF. The CDR3 nucleotides read TGCAGCGTGGAGGGGGCAGATACGCAGTATTTT.

This clone has more than one count but fewer than ten. The V and J genes are TRBV7-9 and TRBJ2-1; perhaps TRBD2 as D (6 bases). Germline CDR1 SEHNR, CDR2 FQNEAQ (reference sequence). The CDR3 covers 16 residues. Trimming took 10 bases from V and 4 from J, leaving 23 bases between them. The CDR3 DNA reads as TGTGCCATCAACCGAGGTAGCGGAATTGGATACAATGAGCAGTTCTTC. Its translation: CAINRGSGIGYNEQFF.

The CDR3 here is CASSRAGHPNTEAFF. The CDR3 region has the DNA TGTGCCAGTAGCAGAGCCGGACACCCGAACACTGAAGCTTTCTTT. The V call is TRBV19, the J call TRBJ1-1, with D possibly matching TRBD1 (5 bases). Germline-derived CDR1 and CDR2 are LNHDA and SQIVND (reference sequence). The CDR3 totals 15 residues. With 6 bases removed from V and 1 base from J, the gap between germline ends came to 15 bases.

This clone was observed a few times. V gene TRBV4-2 combines with J gene TRBJ2-7; perhaps TRBD2 as D (6 bases). V was trimmed by 1 base and J by 4 bases, leaving 14 bases between them. The CDR3 runs 15 residues. Per germline, CDR1 LGHNA and CDR2 YNFKEQ. CDR3 region: CASSQGLGEGYEQYF. The CDR3 nucleotides are TGTGCCAGCAGCCAAGGACTAGGTGAGGGATACGAGCAGTACTTC.

The table lists this clone with a few counts. This chain links TRBV7-2 with TRBJ2-3; D call uncertain. Germline CDR1 SGHTA, CDR2 FQGNSA. V was clipped by 1 base and J by 8 bases, with 10 bases between them. This CDR3 contains 13 residues. As DNA, the CDR3 is TGTGCCAGCAGCTTAGATCCTAAGAGTACGCAGTATTTT. This gives the protein CASSLDPKSTQYF.

The rearrangement uses TRBV27 and TRBJ1-2; D may be TRBD1 (5 bases). The CDR3 covers 13 residues. CDR1 and CDR2 (germline): MNHEY, SMNVEV (reference sequence). V lost 4 bases, J lost 6 bases, and 12 bases lay in between. The CDR3 DNA is TGTGCCAGCAGTTACCGGGGGAGAGATGGCTACACCTTC. Amino acids: CASSYRGRDGYTF.

This clone was seen only a few times. Relative to the germline gene, one junction end is altered; a read error may explain this. The gene calls are TRBV2 and TRBJ2-7; D is perhaps TRBD1 (6 bases). The germline V gene encodes CDR1 SNHLY and CDR2 FYNNEI. The CDR3 has 11 residues. In nucleotides, the CDR3 is TGTGCAAGCACAGGGAAGTACGAGCAGTACTTC. Residues: CASTGKYEQYF.

This clone was recorded a few times. The chain links TRBV5-4 to TRBJ2-1; 8 nucleotides align to TRBD2. V shed 0 bases, J shed 5 bases, and the junction held 4 bases outside the gene matches. This CDR3 is 15 amino acids long. In germline, CDR1 is SGHNT, CDR2 YYREEE (reference sequence). CDR3 loop: CASSLDAGGHNEQFF. DNA of the CDR3: TGTGCCAGCAGCTTGGATGCGGGAGGCCACAATGAGCAGTTCTTC.

This clone showed up just a few times. The rearrangement uses TRBV10-2 and TRBJ2-1; D remains unclear. The germline V gene has CDR1 WSHSY and CDR2 SAAADI. Trimming pared 7 bases from V and 7 bases from J, leaving 20 bases between. This CDR3 spans 15 amino acids. Here the CDR3 DNA reads TGCGCCAGCATAACAACTACCAGATACCGAAATGAGCAGTTCTTC. Its protein product is CASITTTRYRNEQFF.

This clone was picked up a small number of times. The chain recombines TRBV4-3 with TRBJ1-5; TRBD1 is a possible D gene (5 bases). Trimming shortened V by 1 base and J by 4 bases, and 14 bases separated the two germline ends. The V gene's germline CDR1 is LGHNA and CDR2 YSLEER. This CDR3 region has 16 residues. The CDR3 DNA is TGCGCCAGCAGCCAAGGCCCCGGGGGGACTAATCAGCCCCAGCATTTT. This encodes CASSQGPGGTNQPQHF.

This clone was seen a few times. This rearrangement joins TRBV7-8 to TRBJ2-4; no reliable D call. The V and J ends lost 5 bases and 0 bases respectively, with 11 bases between them. Germline V gene sequence: CDR1 SGHVS, CDR2 FQNEAQ. The CDR3 length is 15 residues. CDR3 protein: CASSPDRLAKNIQYF. The CDR3 DNA sequence: TGTGCCAGCAGCCCGGACCGCCTAGCCAAAAACATTCAGTACTTC.

The chain joins TRBV7-9 to TRBJ2-7; 8 nucleotides match TRBD1. V trimming: 1 base; J trimming: 6 bases; junction bases outside the gene matches: 5. The CDR3 is 14 residues long. In germline, CDR1 is SEHNR, CDR2 FQNEAQ (reference sequence). The CDR3: CASSLDRGSGEQYF. DNA of the CDR3: TGTGCCAGCAGCTTAGACAGGGGGAGCGGCGAGCAGTACTTC.

This clone was seen ten or more times. This chain uses TRBV10-3 with TRBJ2-7; TRBD1 matches at 11 bases. This CDR3 region has 14 residues. Germline lookup yields CDR1 ENHRY and CDR2 SYGVKD. The V and J ends lost 8 bases and 5 bases, in that order; junction bases with no gene match: 8. The CDR3 sequence is CAILSGTGGHEQYF. CDR3 DNA sequence: TGTGCCATCCTATCCGGGACAGGGGGTCACGAGCAGTACTTC.

The chain recombines TRBV6-5 with TRBJ2-7; D unclear. Germline V gives CDR1 MNHEY, CDR2 SVGAGI. The V end lost 4 bases, the J end lost 6 bases, and 10 bases lay between the germline ends. This CDR3 spans 12 amino acids. The chain's CDR3 is CASSLRVREQYF. Written as DNA, the CDR3 is TGTGCCAGCAGTTTAAGGGTTCGCGAGCAGTACTTC.

The table lists this clone with a few counts. V is TRBV11-3 and J is TRBJ2-1; D is unclear. V was cut by 4 bases and J by 6 bases, with 25 bases left in between. The germline gives CDR1 SGHNT, CDR2 YENEEA. This CDR3 is 18 amino acids long. In DNA, the CDR3 is TGTGCCAGCAGCTCCAGAAGGGTTGCCCGGACCGAACTCAATGAGCAGTTCTTC. Translated, it gives CASSSRRVARTELNEQFF.

This clone was seen a few times. The chain links TRBV5-4 to TRBJ2-1; 9 nucleotides agree with TRBD2. CDR3 size: 14 residues. Trimming cost V 2 bases and J 9 bases; bases outside gene matches: 6. Germline V CDR1 and CDR2: SGHNT, YYREEE (reference sequence). CDR3 protein: CASSLAGGRGEQFF. CDR3 nucleotide sequence: TGTGCCAGCAGCTTAGCGGGAGGTAGGGGTGAGCAGTTCTTC.

The CDR3 here is CASSPGTSGEQFF. The CDR3 DNA is TGTGCCAGCAGCCCGGGGACTAGCGGTGAGCAGTTCTTC. The chain uses TRBV28 and TRBJ2-1, with 11 bases lining up with TRBD2. The V segment lost 6 bases and the J segment 9 bases; nucleotides outside the gene matches: 4. There are 13 residues in the CDR3. The germline CDR1 and CDR2 sequences are MDHEN and SYDVKM.